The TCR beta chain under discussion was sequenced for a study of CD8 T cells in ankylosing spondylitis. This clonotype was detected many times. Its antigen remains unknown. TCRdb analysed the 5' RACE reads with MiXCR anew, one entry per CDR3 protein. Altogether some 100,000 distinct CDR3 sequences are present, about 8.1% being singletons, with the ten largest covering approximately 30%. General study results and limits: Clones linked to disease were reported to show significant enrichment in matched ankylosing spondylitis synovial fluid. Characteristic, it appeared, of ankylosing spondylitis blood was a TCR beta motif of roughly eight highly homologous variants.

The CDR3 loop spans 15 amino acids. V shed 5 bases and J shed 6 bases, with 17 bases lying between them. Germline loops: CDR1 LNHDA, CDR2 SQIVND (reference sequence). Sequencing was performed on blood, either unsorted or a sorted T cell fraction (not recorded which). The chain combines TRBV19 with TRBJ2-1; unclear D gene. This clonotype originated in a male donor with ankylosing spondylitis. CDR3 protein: CASSPRPVIPNEQFF. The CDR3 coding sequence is TGTGCCAGTAGTCCTCGGCCCGTAATACCCAATGAGCAGTTCTTC.